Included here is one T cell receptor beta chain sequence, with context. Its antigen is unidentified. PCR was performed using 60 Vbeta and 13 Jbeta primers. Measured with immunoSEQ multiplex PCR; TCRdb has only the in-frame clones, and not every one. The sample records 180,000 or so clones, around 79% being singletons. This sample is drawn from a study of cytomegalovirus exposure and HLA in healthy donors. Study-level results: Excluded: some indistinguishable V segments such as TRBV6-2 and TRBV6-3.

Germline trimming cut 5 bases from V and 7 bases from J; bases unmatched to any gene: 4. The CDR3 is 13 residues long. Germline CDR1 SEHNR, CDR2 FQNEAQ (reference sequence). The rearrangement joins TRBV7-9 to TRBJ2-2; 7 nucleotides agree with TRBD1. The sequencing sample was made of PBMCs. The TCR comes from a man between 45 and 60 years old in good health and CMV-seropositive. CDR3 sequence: CASSKTGNGELFF. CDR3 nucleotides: TGTGCCAGCAGCAAGACAGGGAACGGGGAGCTGTTTTTT.